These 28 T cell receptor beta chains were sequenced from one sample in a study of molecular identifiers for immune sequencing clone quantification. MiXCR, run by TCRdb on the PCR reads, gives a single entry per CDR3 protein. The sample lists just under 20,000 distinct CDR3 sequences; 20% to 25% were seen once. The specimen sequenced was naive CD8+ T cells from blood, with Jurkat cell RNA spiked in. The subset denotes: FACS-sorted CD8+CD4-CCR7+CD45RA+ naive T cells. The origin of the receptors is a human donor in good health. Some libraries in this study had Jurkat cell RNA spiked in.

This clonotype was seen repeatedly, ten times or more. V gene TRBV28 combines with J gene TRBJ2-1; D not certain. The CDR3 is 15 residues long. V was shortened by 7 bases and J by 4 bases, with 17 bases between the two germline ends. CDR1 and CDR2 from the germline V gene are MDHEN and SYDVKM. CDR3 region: CASTAEVPDYNEQFF. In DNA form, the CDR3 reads TGTGCCAGCACCGCGGAAGTCCCCGATTACAATGAGCAGTTCTTC.

CDR3: CASSQKPGLAGQSGETQYF. The CDR3 DNA reads TGTGCCAGCAGCCAAAAGCCGGGACTAGCGGGCCAGTCGGGCGAGACCCAGTACTTC. The chain combines TRBV7-8 with TRBJ2-5; TRBD2 aligns across 12 bases. The CDR3 contains 19 residues. V gave up 5 bases and J gave up 5 bases; unmatched junction bases: 18. Per germline, CDR1 SGHVS and CDR2 FQNEAQ.

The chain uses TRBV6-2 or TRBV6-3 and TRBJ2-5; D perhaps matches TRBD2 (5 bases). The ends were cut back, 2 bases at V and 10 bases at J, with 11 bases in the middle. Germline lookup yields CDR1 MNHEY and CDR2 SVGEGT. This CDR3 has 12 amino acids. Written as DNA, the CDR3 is TGTGCCAGCAGTTACACGCTCGGGGACCAGTACTTC. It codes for CASSYTLGDQYF.

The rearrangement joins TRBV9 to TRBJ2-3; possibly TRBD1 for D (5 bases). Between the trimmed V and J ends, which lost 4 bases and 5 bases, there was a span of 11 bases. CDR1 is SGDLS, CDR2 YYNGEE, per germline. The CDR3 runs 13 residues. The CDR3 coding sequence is TGTGCCAGCAGCACCCGCAGGGTAGATACGCAGTATTTT. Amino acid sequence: CASSTRRVDTQYF.

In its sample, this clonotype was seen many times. The CDR3 sequence is CASSPRTSGYNEQFF. The CDR3, as DNA: TGCGCCAGCAGCCCAAGGACTAGCGGTTACAATGAGCAGTTCTTC. The chain carries TRBV4-3 and TRBJ2-1; 10 bases are shared with TRBD2. CDR1 is LGHNA and CDR2 is YSLEER in the germline V gene. The CDR3 contains 15 residues. V trimming: 4 bases; J trimming: 4 bases; junction bases outside the gene matches: 4.

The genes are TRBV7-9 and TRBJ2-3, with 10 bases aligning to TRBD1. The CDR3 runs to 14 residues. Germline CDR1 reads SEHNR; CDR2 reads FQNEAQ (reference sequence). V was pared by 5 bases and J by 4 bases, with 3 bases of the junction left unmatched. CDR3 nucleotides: TGTGCCAGCAGCGCAGGACAGGGGGCAGATACGCAGTATTTT. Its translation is CASSAGQGADTQYF.

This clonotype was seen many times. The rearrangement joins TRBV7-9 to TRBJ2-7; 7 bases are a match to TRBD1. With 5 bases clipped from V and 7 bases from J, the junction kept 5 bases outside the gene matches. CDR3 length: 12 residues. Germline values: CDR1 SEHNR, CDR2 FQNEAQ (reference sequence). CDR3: CASSHRQGEQYF. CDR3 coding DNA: TGTGCCAGCAGCCACCGACAGGGTGAGCAGTACTTC.

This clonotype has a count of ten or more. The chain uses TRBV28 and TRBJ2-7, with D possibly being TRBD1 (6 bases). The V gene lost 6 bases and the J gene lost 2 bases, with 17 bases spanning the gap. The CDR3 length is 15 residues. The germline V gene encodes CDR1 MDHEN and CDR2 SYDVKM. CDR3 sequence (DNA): TGTGCCAGCAGACAAGACAGGCCAGGGGCCTACGAGCAGTACTTC. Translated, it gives CASRQDRPGAYEQYF.

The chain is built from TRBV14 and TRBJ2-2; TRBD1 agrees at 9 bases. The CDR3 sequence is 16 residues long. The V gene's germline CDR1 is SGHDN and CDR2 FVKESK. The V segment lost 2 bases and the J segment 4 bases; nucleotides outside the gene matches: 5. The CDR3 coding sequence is TGTGCCAGCAGCCAAACCGGGACAGGGTTCACCGGGGAGCTGTTTTTT. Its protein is CASSQTGTGFTGELFF.

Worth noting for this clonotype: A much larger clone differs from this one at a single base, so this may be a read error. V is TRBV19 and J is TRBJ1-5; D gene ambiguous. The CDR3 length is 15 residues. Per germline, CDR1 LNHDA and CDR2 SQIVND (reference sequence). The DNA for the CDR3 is TGTGCCAGTAGTATAGGGACGACAAGCAATCAGCCCCAGCGTTTT. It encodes CASSIGTTSNQPQRF.

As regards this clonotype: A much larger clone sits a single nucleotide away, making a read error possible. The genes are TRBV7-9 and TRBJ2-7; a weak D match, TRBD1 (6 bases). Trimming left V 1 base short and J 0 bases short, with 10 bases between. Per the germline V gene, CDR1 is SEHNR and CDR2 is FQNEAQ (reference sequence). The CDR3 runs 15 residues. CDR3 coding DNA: TGTGCCAGCAGCTTAGACAGGGTCGGCTCCTACGAGCAGTACTTC. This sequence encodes CASSLDRVGSYEQYF. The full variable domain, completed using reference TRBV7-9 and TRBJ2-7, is DTGVSQNPRHKITKRGQNVTFRCDPISEHNRLYWYRQTLGQGPEFLTYFQNEAQLEKSRLLSDRFSAERPKGSFSTLEIQRTEQGDSAMYLCASSLDRVGSYEQYFGPGTRLTVT.

The CDR3 sequence is CASSSGGNEQFF. The CDR3 DNA follows: TGTGCCAGCAGCTCGGGCGGCAATGAGCAGTTCTTC. The V call is TRBV7-7, the J call TRBJ2-1; D is undetermined. V shed 4 bases and J shed 6 bases, with 7 bases lying between them. CDR3 length: 12 amino acids. Germline CDR1 and CDR2: SSHAT and FNYEAQ (reference sequence).

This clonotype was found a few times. The CDR3 spells CASSYRREQYF. The CDR3 DNA reads as TGTGCCAGCAGTTACCGACGGGAGCAGTACTTC. The rearrangement uses TRBV6-2 or TRBV6-3 and TRBJ2-7; D call uncertain. V lost 2 bases and J lost 7, with 6 bases in between. The germline CDR1 and CDR2 sequences are MNHEY and SVGEGT. The CDR3 length is 11 residues.

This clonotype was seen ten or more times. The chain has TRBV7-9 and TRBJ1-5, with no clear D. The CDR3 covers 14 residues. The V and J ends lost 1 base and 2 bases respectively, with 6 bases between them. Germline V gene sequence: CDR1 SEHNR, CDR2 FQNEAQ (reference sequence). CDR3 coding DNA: TGTGCCAGCAGCTTAGACTCGGGCAATCAGCCCCAGCATTTT. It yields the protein CASSLDSGNQPQHF.

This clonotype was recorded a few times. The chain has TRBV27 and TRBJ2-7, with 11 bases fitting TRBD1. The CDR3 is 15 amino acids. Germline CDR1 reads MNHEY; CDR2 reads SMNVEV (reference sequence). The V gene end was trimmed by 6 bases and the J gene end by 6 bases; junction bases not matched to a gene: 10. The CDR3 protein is CASRFDGQGAGEQYF. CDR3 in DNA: TGTGCCAGCAGGTTTGACGGACAGGGGGCGGGCGAGCAGTACTTC.

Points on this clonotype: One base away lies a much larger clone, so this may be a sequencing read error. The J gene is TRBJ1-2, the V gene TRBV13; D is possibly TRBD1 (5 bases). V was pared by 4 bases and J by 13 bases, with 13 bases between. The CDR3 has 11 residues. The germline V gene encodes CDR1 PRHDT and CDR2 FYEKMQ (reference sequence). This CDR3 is CASSWDLDCTF. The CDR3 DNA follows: TGTGCCAGCAGCTGGGACCTGGACTGCACCTTC.

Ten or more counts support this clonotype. The CDR3 bases are TGCGCCAGCAGAGCCCATCAGCCCCAGCATTTT. It is translated as CASRAHQPQHF. V gene TRBV5-1 combines with J gene TRBJ1-5, with D uncertain. The CDR3 has 11 residues. V lost 5 bases to trimming and J lost 5 bases, with 5 bases between them. CDR1 and CDR2 (germline): SGHRS, YFSETQ.

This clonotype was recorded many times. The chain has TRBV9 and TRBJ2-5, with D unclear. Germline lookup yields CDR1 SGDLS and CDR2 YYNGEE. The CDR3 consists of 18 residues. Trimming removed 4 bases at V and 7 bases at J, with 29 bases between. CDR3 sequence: CASSSREVRTDGLGTQYF. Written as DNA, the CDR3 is TGTGCCAGCAGCTCCCGAGAGGTTCGAACGGACGGCCTTGGGACCCAGTACTTC.

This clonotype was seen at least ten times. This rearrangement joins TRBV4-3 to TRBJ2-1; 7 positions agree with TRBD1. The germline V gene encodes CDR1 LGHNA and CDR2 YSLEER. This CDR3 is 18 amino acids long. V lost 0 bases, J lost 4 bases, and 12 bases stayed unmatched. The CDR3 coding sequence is TGCGCCAGCAGCCAAGATGGGCCGAGGGCAGGGGGTTACAATGAGCAGTTCTTC. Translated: CASSQDGPRAGGYNEQFF.

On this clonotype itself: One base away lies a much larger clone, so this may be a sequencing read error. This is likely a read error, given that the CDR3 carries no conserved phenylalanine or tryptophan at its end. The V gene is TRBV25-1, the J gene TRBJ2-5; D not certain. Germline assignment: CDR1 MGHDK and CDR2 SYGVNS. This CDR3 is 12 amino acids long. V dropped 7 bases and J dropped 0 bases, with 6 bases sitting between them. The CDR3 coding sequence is TGTGCCAGCACTACGGACCAAGAGACCCAGTACTCC. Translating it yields CASTTDQETQYS.

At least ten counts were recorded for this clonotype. The CDR3 protein is CASSYLNEQFF. The CDR3 DNA reads as TGTGCCAGCAGTTACCTCAATGAGCAGTTCTTC. The chain recombines TRBV6-2 or TRBV6-3 with TRBJ2-1; D gene ambiguous. Looked up from germline, CDR1 is MNHEY and CDR2 is SVGEGT. The CDR3 runs to 11 residues. The V and J ends lost 2 bases and 6 bases respectively, with 2 bases between them.

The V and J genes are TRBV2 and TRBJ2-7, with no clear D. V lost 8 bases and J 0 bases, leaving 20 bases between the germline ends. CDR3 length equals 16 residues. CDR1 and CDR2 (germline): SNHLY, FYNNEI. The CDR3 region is CASLIWSLGFSYEQYF. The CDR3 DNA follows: TGTGCCAGCTTAATTTGGTCGCTGGGGTTCTCCTACGAGCAGTACTTC.

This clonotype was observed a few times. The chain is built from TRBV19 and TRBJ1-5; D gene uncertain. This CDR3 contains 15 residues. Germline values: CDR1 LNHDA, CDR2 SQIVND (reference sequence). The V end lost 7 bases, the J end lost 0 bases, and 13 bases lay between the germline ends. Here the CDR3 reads CASTGSAYSNQPQHF. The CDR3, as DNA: TGTGCCAGTACCGGTTCGGCCTATAGCAATCAGCCCCAGCATTTT.

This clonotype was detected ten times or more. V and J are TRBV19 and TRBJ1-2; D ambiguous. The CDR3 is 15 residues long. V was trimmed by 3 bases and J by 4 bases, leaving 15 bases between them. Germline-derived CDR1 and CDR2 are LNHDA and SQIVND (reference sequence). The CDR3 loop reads CASSIIFGSIYGYTF. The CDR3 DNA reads TGTGCCAGTAGTATTATTTTTGGCAGCATCTATGGCTACACCTTC. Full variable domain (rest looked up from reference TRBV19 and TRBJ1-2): DGGITQSPKYLFRKEGQNVTLSCEQNLNHDAMYWYRQDPGQGLRLIYYSQIVNDFQKGDIAEGYSVSREKKESFPLTVTSAQKNPTAFYLCASSIIFGSIYGYTFGSGTRLTVV.

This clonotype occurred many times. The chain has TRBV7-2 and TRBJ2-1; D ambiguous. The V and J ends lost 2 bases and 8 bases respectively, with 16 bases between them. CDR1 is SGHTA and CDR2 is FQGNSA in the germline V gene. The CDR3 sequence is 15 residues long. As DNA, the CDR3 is TGTGCCAGCAGCTTACTTCTGAAAGAAACAGATGAGCAGTTCTTC. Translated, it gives CASSLLLKETDEQFF.

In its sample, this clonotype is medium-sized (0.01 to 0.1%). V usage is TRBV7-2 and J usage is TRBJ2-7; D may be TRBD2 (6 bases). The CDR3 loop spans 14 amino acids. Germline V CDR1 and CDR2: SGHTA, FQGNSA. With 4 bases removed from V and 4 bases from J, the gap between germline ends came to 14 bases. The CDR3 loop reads CASSSDYPGYEQYF. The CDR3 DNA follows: TGTGCCAGCAGCTCGGACTATCCTGGTTACGAGCAGTACTTC.

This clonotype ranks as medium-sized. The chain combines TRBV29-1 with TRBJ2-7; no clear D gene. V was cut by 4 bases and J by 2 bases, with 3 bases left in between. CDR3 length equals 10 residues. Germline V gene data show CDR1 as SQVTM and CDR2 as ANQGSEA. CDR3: CSVVAYEQYF. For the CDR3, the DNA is TGCAGCGTTGTGGCCTACGAGCAGTACTTC.

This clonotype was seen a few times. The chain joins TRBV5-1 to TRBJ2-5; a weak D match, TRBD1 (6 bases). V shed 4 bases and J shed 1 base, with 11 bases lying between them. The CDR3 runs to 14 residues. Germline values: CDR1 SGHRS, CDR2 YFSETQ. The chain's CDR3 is CASSPRDTQETQYF. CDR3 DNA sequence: TGCGCCAGCAGCCCTCGGGACACCCAAGAGACCCAGTACTTC.